These 4 T cell receptor beta chains came from one sample sequenced in a study of cytomegalovirus exposure and HLA in healthy donors. Use of 60 Vbeta and 13 Jbeta primers characterized the PCR. Produced via immunoSEQ multiplex PCR; TCRdb's table is partial and in-frame only. The data show 120,000 to 150,000 clones, 76% seen once. Sequenced material: PBMCs. The receptors shown here come from a woman in her thirties or forties in good health and CMV-seronegative.

The V and J genes are TRBV18 and TRBJ2-7; D is unclear. There are 11 residues in the CDR3. In germline, CDR1 is KGHSH, CDR2 LQKENI. V was cut by 5 bases and J by 4 bases, with 6 bases left in between. DNA of the CDR3: TGTGCCAGCTCATTACAGTACGAGCAGTACTTC. Translated, it gives CASSLQYEQYF.

V usage is TRBV28 and J usage is TRBJ1-5, with D unresolved. V dropped 5 bases and J dropped 0 bases, with 11 bases sitting between them. Per germline, CDR1 MDHEN and CDR2 SYDVKM. The CDR3 consists of 15 residues. CDR3 bases: TGTGCCAGCAGTCAACAGCTGTATAGCAATCAGCCCCAGCATTTT. Amino acids: CASSQQLYSNQPQHF.

This sequence joins TRBV28 and TRBJ2-2; 8 bases map to TRBD2. The junction had 13 bases not matched to a gene; V was cut back by 7 bases and J by 6 bases. In germline, CDR1 is MDHEN, CDR2 SYDVKM. CDR3 length: 16 amino acids. In DNA, the CDR3 is TGTGCCAGCAATCTCCCCCGGGGGGGTCGGGCCGGGGAGCTGTTTTTT. It specifies CASNLPRGGRAGELFF.

V and J are TRBV9 and TRBJ1-1, with a tentative D call TRBD1 (5 bases). Germline V gene sequence: CDR1 SGDLS, CDR2 YYNGEE. CDR3 length: 14 amino acids. V was pared by 3 bases and J by 0 bases, with 9 bases between. The CDR3 region has the DNA TGTGCCAGCAGCGCCGACAGTATGAACACTGAAGCTTTCTTT. Its translation: CASSADSMNTEAFF. The full variable domain, its missing parts supplied by reference TRBV9 and TRBJ1-1, is DSGVTQTPKHLITATGQRVTLRCSPRSGDLSVYWYQQSLDQGLQFLIQYYNGEERAKGNILERFSAQQFPDLHSELNLSSLELGDSALYFCASSADSMNTEAFFGQGTRLTVV.